The following is a TCR beta chain sequence with its context. Antigen: not known. V shed 1 base and J shed 5 bases, with 17 bases lying between them. This CDR3 is 16 amino acids long. Looked up from germline, CDR1 is MNHEY and CDR2 is SMNVEV (reference sequence). This sample was taken from a study of beta chain features in type 1 diabetes. Findings and caveats of the study: TCRB CDR3 length was moderately but significantly reduced in all four CD4+ subsets of Type 1 diabetes patients. Researchers could not determine here whether HLA type influences TCRB rearrangement.

A single heparinised blood sample, averaging around 110 mL, was obtained per donor. Sorted populations all had greater than 95% purity. Expressed TCRB transcripts were sequenced after all isolated RNA was converted to cDNA. Some clones are missing from TCRdb's copy, which holds only in-frame ones; the method was immunoSEQ multiplex PCR. The data hold hundreds of thousands of clones, with over 13% observed a single time. Material: naive CD4+ T cells from blood. The TCR was taken from a man aged 18-30 years with type 1 diabetes. The chain links TRBV27 to TRBJ2-5; maybe TRBD2 (6 bases). This CDR3 reads CASSLYSGRVRETQYF. The DNA for the CDR3 is TGTGCCAGCAGTTTATATAGCGGCAGGGTGAGGGAGACCCAGTACTTC.